This T cell receptor beta chain originates from a study of T cells in Graves' hyperthyroidism and ophthalmopathy. Study findings and constraints: Most expanded thyroid clonotypes above 0.001 recurred in blood.

For this clonotype: As yet, its antigen is unknown.

The source material, RNA transcripts, was used to amplify TCR beta CDR3 regions. The TCR CDR3 first-round RT-PCR relied on the HTBI primer set. TCRdb analysed the multiplex PCR reads with MiXCR anew, one entry per CDR3 protein. Of 550,000 to 700,000 distinct CDR3 sequences in the sample, 35% to 55% were seen once. The CDR3 is made up of 18 amino acids. CDR1 and CDR2 (germline): DFQATT, SNEGSKA (reference sequence). V lost 5 bases to trimming and J lost 9 bases; unmatched junction nucleotides: 28. This rearrangement joins TRBV20-1 to TRBJ2-7, with 7 bases identical to TRBD2. Sequenced sample: peripheral blood or thyroid tissue (not recorded which). This TCR was sampled from an adult woman with Graves' disease, either hyperthyroidism or ophthalmopathy (not recorded which). The CDR3 DNA follows: TGCAGTGCTGGCCGGCCCGCTGGCGCTGAAGCGGGACCCTCAGCGCAGTACTTC. It is translated as CSAGRPAGAEAGPSAQYF.